This is a list of T cell receptor beta chains from one sample in a study of chemoradiotherapy in HPV16-positive cancers. Profiling relied on immunoSEQ multiplex PCR, and the TCRdb table lists in-frame clones only, not all of them. The repertoire includes tens of thousands of clones, 85% to 95% of them detected once, and more than 20% sits in the top ten. The sequenced sample was blood, obtained from a patient who underwent chemoradiotherapy. All receptors derive from a human donor with HPV-associated anogenital cancer. CDR3s include the opening cysteine and the closing phenylalanine or tryptophan. The order of the fields is J gene, clone size, V gene, D gene, CDR3 protein, CDR3 DNA. A D gene is named only where the DNA matches it firmly. Expanded clones get a size class; other rows say once, few or many, or leave the size out.

TRBJ1-2	.	TRBV5-6	TRBD1	CASSLGQGTGYTF	TGTGCCAGCAGCCTGGGACAGGGAACGGGCTACACCTTC
TRBJ2-7	.	TRBV6-1	.	CASSAGGTAYYEQYF	TGTGCCAGCAGTGCAGGAGGGACAGCATACTACGAGCAGTACTTC
TRBJ1-1	large	TRBV4-1	.	CASSQDSGNTEAFF	TGCGCCAGCAGCCAAGATTCAGGTAACACTGAAGCTTTCTTT
TRBJ1-1	.	TRBV5-5	.	CASSRWSQNTEAFF	TGTGCCAGCAGCCGTTGGAGCCAGAACACTGAAGCTTTCTTT
TRBJ2-7	.	TRBV7-2	TRBD1	CASSPGQILLRQYF	TGTGCCAGCAGCCCGGGACAGATTCTCCTAAGGCAGTACTTC
TRBJ1-5	once	TRBV2	TRBD1	CASTKNRQGRDSNQPQHF	TGTGCCAGCACTAAAAACAGACAGGGCCGGGATAGCAATCAGCCCCAGCATTTT
TRBJ2-7	.	TRBV21-1	.	CASSKAGTAGFYEQYF	TGTGCCAGCAGCAAAGCCGGGACAGCTGGATTCTACGAGCAGTACTTC
TRBJ2-1	.	TRBV28	.	CASSPPPPLDEQFF	TGTGCCAGCAGTCCCCCGCCCCCTCTGGATGAGCAGTTCTTC
TRBJ1-1	.	TRBV6-5	.	CASSYRWSNTEAFF	TGTGCCAGCAGTTACCGATGGTCGAACACTGAAGCTTTCTTT
TRBJ2-3	.	TRBV5-4	TRBD2	CASSLAGGFSTDTQYF	TGTGCCAGCAGCTTAGCGGGGGGGTTTTCAACAGATACGCAGTATTTT
TRBJ2-3	.	TRBV10-3	TRBD2	CAISRGTSGSRISTDTQYF	TGTGCCATCAGTAGGGGAACTAGCGGGAGTCGAATTAGCACAGATACGCAGTATTTT
TRBJ2-7	.	TRBV7-6	.	CASSLVQGSYEQYF	TGTGCCAGCAGCTTAGTTCAGGGATCGTACGAGCAGTACTTC
TRBJ2-7	.	TRBV11-2	.	CASSQGEQYF	TGTGCCAGCAGCCAGGGGGAGCAGTACTTC
TRBJ2-7	.	TRBV29-1	TRBD2	CSVLAEGSSYEQYF	TGCAGCGTCCTAGCGGAGGGAAGCTCCTACGAGCAGTACTTC
TRBJ2-5	.	TRBV27	.	CASSFPETQYF	TGTGCCAGCAGTTTCCCAGAGACCCAGTACTTC
TRBJ2-3	once	TRBV5-4	.	CASSLRTNTDTQYF	TGTGCCAGCAGCTTGAGGACAAACACAGATACGCAGTATTTT
TRBJ1-4	.	TRBV4-1	.	CASSNPKAATNEKLFF	TGCGCCAGCAGCAACCCGAAGGCTGCAACTAATGAAAAACTGTTTTTT
TRBJ2-5	.	TRBV7-9	.	CASSSETRRETQYF	TGTGCCAGCAGCTCCGAGACCCGGCGGGAGACCCAGTACTTC
TRBJ1-5	once	TRBV2	.	CASSATGQLREQPQHF	TGTGCCAGCAGTGCAACCGGGCAACTAAGGGAACAGCCCCAGCATTTT
TRBJ1-2	.	TRBV9	TRBD1	CASSVVALGGRGYTF	TGTGCCAGCAGCGTAGTCGCCCTAGGGGGCCGTGGCTACACCTTC
TRBJ2-5	.	TRBV2	.	CASSAQGRETQYF	TGTGCCAGCAGTGCGCAGGGTAGAGAGACCCAGTACTTC
TRBJ1-1	.	TRBV13	.	CASSTRQKATEAFF	TGTGCCAGCAGCACGAGACAGAAAGCCACTGAAGCTTTCTTT
TRBJ1-2	once	TRBV7-8	TRBD1	CASSLTGSVIDYGYTF	TGTGCCAGCAGTCTGACAGGGAGCGTGATTGACTATGGCTACACCTTC
TRBJ1-5	once	TRBV5-1	.	CASSFLTEYSNQPQHF	TGCGCCAGCAGCTTTTTGACAGAGTATAGCAATCAGCCCCAGCATTTT
TRBJ2-4	.	TRBV9	TRBD1	CASSVGQGDLGNIQYF	TGTGCCAGCAGCGTAGGACAGGGGGACCTCGGGAACATTCAGTACTTC
TRBJ1-1	.	TRBV7-2	.	CASSLVSGMNTEAFF	TGTGCCAGCAGCTTAGTGTCAGGGATGAACACTGAAGCTTTCTTT
TRBJ2-2	.	TRBV10-2	TRBD1	CASSLGQGAAGELFF	TGCGCCAGCAGTCTTGGACAGGGGGCGGCCGGGGAGCTGTTTTTT
TRBJ2-5	.	TRBV7-9	.	CASSLWQGPQETQYF	TGTGCCAGCAGCTTATGGCAGGGGCCCCAAGAGACCCAGTACTTC